Following are 7 T cell receptor beta chains from one sample sequenced in a study of T cell responses to AZD1222 COVID-19 vaccine. Some clones are missing from TCRdb's copy, which holds only in-frame ones; the method was immunoSEQ multiplex PCR. The data hold over 100,000 clones, with roughly 90% observed a single time. This sample comprised peripheral blood, obtained on day 0 of AZD1222 vaccination. The source is an adult in good health.

The chain is built from TRBV27 and TRBJ1-6; D gene unclear. Germline V CDR1 and CDR2: MNHEY, SMNVEV (reference sequence). V dropped 3 bases and J dropped 5 bases, with 2 bases sitting between them. There are 12 residues in the CDR3. This CDR3 reads CASSFHNSPLHF. CDR3 coding DNA: TGTGCCAGCAGTTTTCATAATTCACCCCTCCACTTT.

The chain has TRBV28 and TRBJ1-5; D gene unclear. CDR3 length: 12 amino acids. Between the trimmed V and J ends, which lost 10 bases and 5 bases, there was a span of 12 bases. CDR1 and CDR2 from the germline V gene are MDHEN and SYDVKM. The CDR3 DNA reads TGTGCCATTAAAACCGGACATCAGCCCCAGCATTTT. Translating gives CAIKTGHQPQHF. Combining the CDR3 with reference TRBV28 and TRBJ1-5 gives the whole variable domain DVKVTQSSRYLVKRTGEKVFLECVQDMDHENMFWYRQDPGLGLRLIYFSYDVKMKEKGDIPEGYSVSREKKERFSLILESASTNQTSMYLCAIKTGHQPQHFGDGTRLSIL.

This clone occurred many times. The chain links TRBV24-1 to TRBJ2-5; maybe TRBD1 (5 bases). Trimming took off 6 bases at V and 1 base at J, with 8 bases between the two ends. The length of the CDR3 is 13 residues. Germline-derived CDR1 and CDR2 are KGHDR and SFDVKD. Written as DNA, the CDR3 is TGTGCCACCAGTAGAGACAGCCAAGAGACCCAGTACTTC. Amino acids: CATSRDSQETQYF.

The gene calls are TRBV5-8 and TRBJ1-3, with D hard to call. V lost 3 bases and J lost 0, with 19 bases in between. Per the germline V gene, CDR1 is SGHTS and CDR2 is YDEGEE. This CDR3 spans 18 amino acids. The CDR3, as DNA: TGTGCCAGCAGCTCTCTGAGGAGGACTCCGAGCTCTGGAAACACCATATATTTT. Amino acid sequence: CASSSLRRTPSSGNTIYF.

This chain joins TRBV7-3 and TRBJ1-1; TRBD1 agrees at 8 bases. The CDR3 contains 14 residues. With V trimmed by 4 bases and J by 0 bases, 1 base remained unmatched. Looked up from germline, CDR1 is SGHTA and CDR2 is FQGTGA. CDR3 protein: CASSSRGLNTEAFF. CDR3 DNA sequence: TGTGCCAGCAGCTCCAGGGGGCTGAACACTGAAGCTTTCTTT. The full variable domain, rest sourced from reference TRBV7-3 and TRBJ1-1, is GAGVSQTPSNKVTEKGKYVELRCDPISGHTALYWYRQSLGQGPEFLIYFQGTGAADDSGLPNDRFFAVRPEGSVSTLKIQRTERGDSAVYLCASSSRGLNTEAFFGQGTRLTVV.

The rearrangement links TRBV3-1 (or the pseudogene TRBV3-2) to TRBJ2-2; 7 bases align to TRBD1. The V and J ends lost 1 base and 3 bases, in that order; junction bases with no gene match: 8. CDR3 length equals 17 residues. Per the germline V gene, CDR1 is LGHDT and CDR2 is YNNKEL (reference sequence). CDR3 sequence reads: CASSQVHEGAYTGELFF. The DNA of the CDR3 is TGTGCCAGCAGCCAAGTGCACGAGGGGGCGTACACCGGGGAGCTGTTTTTT.

This clone was picked up one time. This chain connects TRBV7-3 to TRBJ1-4; perhaps TRBD1 as D (5 bases). This CDR3 contains 18 residues. Germline lookup yields CDR1 SGHTA and CDR2 FQGTGA. Between the trimmed V and J ends, which lost 0 bases and 0 bases, there was a span of 14 bases. Here the CDR3 reads CASSLTGRDFATNEKLFF. The CDR3 region has the DNA TGTGCCAGCAGCTTAACGGGCAGGGACTTTGCAACTAATGAAAAACTGTTTTTT.